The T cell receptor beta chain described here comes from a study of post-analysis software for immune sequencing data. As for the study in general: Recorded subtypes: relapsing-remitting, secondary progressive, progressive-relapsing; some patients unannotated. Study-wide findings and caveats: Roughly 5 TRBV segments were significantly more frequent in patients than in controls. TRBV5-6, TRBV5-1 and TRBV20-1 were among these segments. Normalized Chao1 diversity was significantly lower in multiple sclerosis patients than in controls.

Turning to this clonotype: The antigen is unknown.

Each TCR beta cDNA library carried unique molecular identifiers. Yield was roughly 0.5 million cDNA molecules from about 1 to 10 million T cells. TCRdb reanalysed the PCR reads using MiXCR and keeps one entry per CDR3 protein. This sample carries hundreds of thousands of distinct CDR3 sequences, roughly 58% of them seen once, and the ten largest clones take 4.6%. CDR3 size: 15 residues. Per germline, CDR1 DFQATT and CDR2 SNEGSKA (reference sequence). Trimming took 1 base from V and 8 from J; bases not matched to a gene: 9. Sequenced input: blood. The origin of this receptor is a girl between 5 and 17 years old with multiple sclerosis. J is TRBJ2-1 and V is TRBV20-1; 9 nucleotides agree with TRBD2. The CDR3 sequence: CSARGGQREVYEQFF. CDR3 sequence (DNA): TGCAGTGCTAGAGGGGGCCAGCGGGAGGTCTATGAGCAGTTCTTC.